The 27 T cell receptor beta chains reported below all come from one sample, sequenced in a study of post-analysis software for immune sequencing data. Study-level points and caveats: Controls showed lower frequencies than patients for five TRBV segments, and TRBV5-6, TRBV5-1 and TRBV20-1 were among these.

TCR beta libraries were prepared from cDNA with unique molecular identifiers. TCRdb itself ran the PCR reads through MiXCR, one entry per CDR3 protein. The data hold 800,000 to 950,000 distinct CDR3 sequences, with about 57% observed a single time. The antigens for these receptors are not known. Sequences were obtained from blood. Every receptor here comes from a girl aged 10 to 17 with multiple sclerosis.

The chain is built from TRBV20-1 and TRBJ2-6; TRBD1 is a possible D gene (5 bases). The V end lost 6 bases, the J end lost 0 bases, and 27 bases lay between the germline ends. The CDR3 runs 20 residues. Germline CDR1 is DFQATT and CDR2 is SNEGSKA (reference sequence). The CDR3 nucleotides read TGCAGTGCGATCACATATCCTCCAGGGAAAGAAGACTCTGGGGCCAACGTCCTGACTTTC. Translation gives CSAITYPPGKEDSGANVLTF.

This clonotype occurred a few times. This sequence joins TRBV7-9 and TRBJ2-3; 12 bases match TRBD2. V shed 2 bases and J 1 base; nucleotides not matched to a gene: 4. Germline assignment: CDR1 SEHNR and CDR2 FQNEAQ (reference sequence). This CDR3 comprises 17 residues. DNA for the CDR3: TGTGCCAGCAGCTTATGGGGGACTAGCGGGCGCACAGATACGCAGTATTTT. Translation gives CASSLWGTSGRTDTQYF.

The V gene is TRBV13, the J gene TRBJ2-1; 7 bases map to TRBD2. There are 17 residues in the CDR3. The V gene end was trimmed by 5 bases and the J gene end by 0 bases; junction bases not matched to a gene: 10. Germline CDR1 PRHDT, CDR2 FYEKMQ (reference sequence). As DNA, the CDR3 is TGTGCCAGCAGCCCCCGACTAGCACCGAGCTCCTACAATGAGCAGTTCTTC. Translated: CASSPRLAPSSYNEQFF.

V usage is TRBV4-1 and J usage is TRBJ2-5; the D call may be TRBD1 or TRBD2 (5 bases each). Matching the DNA end better, TRBJ2-7 makes the J call doubtful. This CDR3 is 15 amino acids long. Germline V gene lookup returns CDR1 MGHRA and CDR2 YSYEKL. CDR3 protein: CASSFYRDGSYEQYF. The CDR3 coding sequence is TGCGCCAGCAGCTTTTACCGGGACGGTTCCTACGAGCAGTACTTC.

The chain employs TRBV4-1 and TRBJ2-3, with TRBD2 identical over 7 bases. This CDR3 has 16 residues. Looked up from germline, CDR1 is MGHRA and CDR2 is YSYEKL. After removal of 7 bases from V and 2 bases from J, the junction contained 12 bases not matched to a gene. The CDR3 here is CASTGGASGFTDTQYF. The DNA of the CDR3 is TGCGCCAGCACCGGAGGGGCTAGCGGCTTCACAGATACGCAGTATTTT.

This clonotype has just a few counts. V and J are TRBV20-1 and TRBJ1-5; 7 nucleotides line up with TRBD1. The V gene end was trimmed by 4 bases and the J gene end by 11 bases; junction bases not matched to a gene: 5. Germline V gives CDR1 DFQATT, CDR2 SNEGSKA (reference sequence). The CDR3 runs 11 residues. DNA of the CDR3: TGCAGTGCTATTACGGACAGGTCCCAGCATTTT. Translated, it gives CSAITDRSQHF.

In its sample, this clonotype is medium-sized. The junction departs from germline at one end; a sequencing error may be responsible. The CDR3 loop is CASSFAGSYEQYF. CDR3 bases: TGCGCCAGCAGCTTTGCAGGTTCCTACGAGCAGTACTTC. The rearrangement uses TRBV12-3 or TRBV12-4 and TRBJ2-7; unclear D gene. The CDR3 has 13 amino acids.

The chain combines TRBV6-1 with TRBJ2-4, with TRBD1 matching 8 bases. With 0 bases clipped from V and 13 bases from J, the junction kept 14 bases outside the gene matches. Germline CDR1 reads MNHNS; CDR2 reads SASEGT. CDR3 length: 16 residues. CDR3 loop: CASSEALQGALGEQYF. The CDR3 nucleotides are TGTGCCAGCAGTGAAGCGCTTCAGGGGGCGCTGGGAGAGCAGTACTTC.

This clonotype was observed a few times. In nucleotides, the CDR3 is TGCAGTGCTTCCCCCCTGACAGTTTCAGATACGCAGTATTTT. As protein: CSASPLTVSDTQYF. The chain is built from TRBV20-1 and TRBJ2-3; perhaps TRBD1 as D (5 bases). This CDR3 is 14 amino acids long. V was trimmed by 5 bases and J by 4 bases, leaving 16 bases between them. The germline CDR1 and CDR2 sequences are DFQATT and SNEGSKA (reference sequence).

The chain has TRBV5-1 and TRBJ2-5; D may correspond to TRBD1 or TRBD2 (5 bases each). V shed 4 bases and J shed 3 bases, with 16 bases lying between them. CDR1 SGHRS and CDR2 YFSETQ come from the germline V gene. The CDR3 totals 15 residues. The CDR3: CASSIAGTEKETQYF. DNA for the CDR3: TGCGCCAGCAGCATCGCCGGGACCGAGAAAGAGACCCAGTACTTC.

The genes are TRBV10-3 and TRBJ1-1, with 8 bases aligning to TRBD1. The CDR3 is made up of 13 amino acids. CDR1 is ENHRY, CDR2 SYGVKD, per germline. Trimming at V came to 11 bases and at J to 3 bases, leaving 8 bases not matched to a gene. The CDR3 loop reads CALRDRWDTEAFF. The CDR3 DNA reads TGTGCCCTCCGGGACAGGTGGGACACTGAAGCTTTCTTT.

The chain has TRBV3-1 and TRBJ1-1; no clear D. V dropped 4 bases and J dropped 1 base, with 13 bases sitting between them. Germline V gives CDR1 LGHDT, CDR2 YNNKEL (reference sequence). This CDR3 contains 15 residues. The CDR3 DNA reads as TGTGCCAGCAGCCTCGGGCTGCCGGGGAACACTGAAGCTTTCTTT. This gives the protein CASSLGLPGNTEAFF.

This clonotype was seen a few times. The chain is built from TRBV5-6 and TRBJ2-5; 7 bases line up with TRBD2. The germline V gene encodes CDR1 SGHDT and CDR2 YYEEEE. The CDR3 is 14 amino acids. The trim removed 5 bases at V and 5 bases at J, leaving 9 bases unmatched. CDR3 sequence: CASRPGGVGETQYF. In nucleotides, the CDR3 is TGTGCCAGCAGACCTGGGGGGGTTGGGGAGACCCAGTACTTC.

V is TRBV20-1 and J is TRBJ2-4, with 8 bases fitting TRBD1. With the DNA end fitting TRBJ2-7 better, the J assignment may be wrong. Germline V CDR1 and CDR2: DFQATT, SNEGSKA (reference sequence). The CDR3 is made up of 14 amino acids. The CDR3 region is CSATRQGINYEQYF. CDR3 in DNA: TGCAGTGCTACCCGACAGGGGATCAACTACGAGCAGTACTTC.

This rearrangement joins TRBV19 to TRBJ1-3; D gene uncertain. Germline CDR1 LNHDA, CDR2 SQIVND (reference sequence). Trimming took 10 bases from V and 0 from J, leaving 10 bases between them. The CDR3 has 13 amino acids. The CDR3 nucleotides are TGTGCCACAGGTCCCCCCTCTGGAAACACCATATATTTT. Its protein product is CATGPPSGNTIYF.

The chain recombines TRBV4-1 with TRBJ2-1, with 11 bases matching TRBD1. Germline CDR1 MGHRA, CDR2 YSYEKL. The J segment lost 9 bases and the V segment lost 0 bases, leaving 7 bases of the junction unmatched. The CDR3 consists of 16 residues. CDR3 amino acids: CASSQEGDRGVAEQFF. CDR3 nucleotide sequence: TGCGCCAGCAGCCAAGAAGGGGACAGGGGGGTTGCTGAGCAGTTCTTC.

Notes on this clonotype: The junction does not match germline at one end; this may be a read error. This rearrangement joins TRBV6-2 or TRBV6-3 to TRBJ2-7; 8 bases line up with TRBD2. Germline V CDR1 and CDR2: MNHEY, SVGEGT. The CDR3 spans 14 residues. The CDR3 loop reads CANSFREGRAEQYF. CDR3 in DNA: TGTGCCAACAGTTTTCGGGAGGGCCGCGCCGAGCAGTACTTC.

This clonotype appeared a few times. The chain carries TRBV20-1 and TRBJ2-3; D gene uncertain. The germline V gene has CDR1 DFQATT and CDR2 SNEGSKA (reference sequence). The CDR3 totals 12 residues. Trimming cost V 6 bases and J 0 bases, with 7 bases left between them. CDR3 sequence: CSALSSTDTQYF. CDR3 DNA sequence: TGCAGTGCCCTGAGTAGCACAGATACGCAGTATTTT.

The genes are TRBV30 and TRBJ2-4; 7 positions match TRBD1. The DNA end lines up better with TRBJ2-7; the J call may be wrong. CDR3 length equals 14 residues. CDR1 is GTSNPN and CDR2 is SVGIG in the germline V gene (reference sequence). CDR3 sequence reads: CACKTGQPSYEQYF. The CDR3 coding sequence is TGTGCCTGCAAGACGGGACAGCCGTCCTACGAGCAGTACTTC.

This clonotype was observed a few times. The chain employs TRBV29-1 and TRBJ1-2; the D is unclear. Germline V CDR1 and CDR2: SQVTM, ANQGSEA. The CDR3 has 13 amino acids. Trimming took off 6 bases at V and 4 bases at J, with 15 bases between the two ends. The DNA for the CDR3 is TGCAGCGTCCGTGCCGGGATGGGCTATGGCTACACCTTC. The encoded protein is CSVRAGMGYGYTF.

The chain combines TRBV29-1 with TRBJ2-7, with a possible D match to TRBD1 (5 bases). The V and J ends lost 4 bases and 2 bases respectively, with 18 bases between them. Per germline, CDR1 SQVTM and CDR2 ANQGSEA. The CDR3 is 15 amino acids. The CDR3 nucleotides read TGCAGCGTTGCCCGCCGCCTGGGGCCCCCCTACGAGCAGTACTTC. It is translated as CSVARRLGPPYEQYF.

CDR3 loop: CASSLLGGNLKFF. CDR3 nucleotides: TGTGCCAGCAGCTTATTAGGGGGCAATCTAAAGTTCTTC. The V gene is TRBV13, the J gene TRBJ2-1; TRBD1 matches at 7 bases. Per germline, CDR1 PRHDT and CDR2 FYEKMQ (reference sequence). The CDR3 is 13 residues long. V dropped 2 bases and J dropped 14; count of bases not matched to a gene: 9.

This clonotype is a singleton in its sample. The chain employs TRBV20-1 and TRBJ2-3; D not certain. Germline assignment: CDR1 DFQATT and CDR2 SNEGSKA (reference sequence). This CDR3 is 11 amino acids long. Trimming removed 6 bases at V and 4 bases at J, with 8 bases between. The CDR3 loop reads CSAAKADTQYF. CDR3 coding DNA: TGCAGTGCCGCGAAGGCAGATACGCAGTATTTT.

Concerning this clonotype itself: One end of the junction is discordant with germline, which a read error may explain. The J gene is TRBJ2-3, the V gene TRBV25-1; D is uncertain. The CDR3 covers 16 residues. Germline V lookup: CDR1 MGHDK, CDR2 SYGVNS. The CDR3 nucleotides are TGTGCCAGCACACCCGGATGGGGAAAGATCACAGATACGCGGTATTTT. Translating gives CASTPGWGKITDTRYF.

The V call is TRBV7-9, the J call TRBJ2-7; TRBD1 is a possible D gene (6 bases). Germline loops: CDR1 SEHNR, CDR2 FQNEAQ (reference sequence). V was trimmed by 4 bases and J by 5 bases, leaving 12 bases between them. This CDR3 has 13 amino acids. The CDR3 is CASSSTGYNEQYF. The CDR3, as DNA: TGTGCCAGCAGCTCCACAGGGTATAACGAGCAGTACTTC.

This chain connects TRBV29-1 to TRBJ2-1; D is ambiguous. V lost 6 bases and J lost 0, with 15 bases in between. CDR1 SQVTM and CDR2 ANQGSEA come from the germline V gene. The CDR3 loop spans 15 amino acids. The CDR3 loop reads CSVPNSGASYNEQFF. CDR3 nucleotides: TGCAGCGTCCCAAATTCCGGCGCCTCCTACAATGAGCAGTTCTTC.

This clonotype has a handful of counts. J is TRBJ2-7 and V is TRBV10-3; D not certain. CDR1 is ENHRY and CDR2 is SYGVKD in the germline V gene. This CDR3 comprises 14 residues. V lost 4 bases and J lost 0, with 10 bases in between. DNA of the CDR3: TGTGCCATCAGTGGGTTGCCCTACTCCTACGAGCAGTACTTC. The encoded protein is CAISGLPYSYEQYF.